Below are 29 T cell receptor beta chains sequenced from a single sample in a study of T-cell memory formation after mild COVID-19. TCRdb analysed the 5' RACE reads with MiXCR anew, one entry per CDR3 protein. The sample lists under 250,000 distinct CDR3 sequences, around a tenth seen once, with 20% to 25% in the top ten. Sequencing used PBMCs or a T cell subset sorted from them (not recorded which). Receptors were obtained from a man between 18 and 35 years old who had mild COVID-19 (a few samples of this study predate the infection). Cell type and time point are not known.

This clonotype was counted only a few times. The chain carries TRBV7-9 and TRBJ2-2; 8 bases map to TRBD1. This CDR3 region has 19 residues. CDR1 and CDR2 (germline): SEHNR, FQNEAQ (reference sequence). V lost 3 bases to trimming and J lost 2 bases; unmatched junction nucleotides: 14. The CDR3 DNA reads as TGTGCCAGCAGCTTGCCTCGGACAGGGAGCACCCAAAACACCGGGGAGCTGTTTTTT. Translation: CASSLPRTGSTQNTGELFF.

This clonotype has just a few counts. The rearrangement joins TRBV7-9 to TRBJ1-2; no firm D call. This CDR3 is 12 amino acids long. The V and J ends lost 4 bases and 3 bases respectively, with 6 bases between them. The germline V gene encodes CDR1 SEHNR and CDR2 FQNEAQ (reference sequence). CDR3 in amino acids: CASSSDDYGYTF. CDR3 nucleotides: TGTGCCAGCAGCTCCGACGACTATGGCTACACCTTC.

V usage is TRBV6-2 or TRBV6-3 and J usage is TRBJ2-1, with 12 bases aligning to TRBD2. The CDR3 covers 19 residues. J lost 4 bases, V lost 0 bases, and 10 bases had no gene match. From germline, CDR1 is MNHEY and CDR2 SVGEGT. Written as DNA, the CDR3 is TGTGCCAGCAGTTACTCGCCCGGACTAGCGGGGATTGGGTACAATGAGCAGTTCTTC. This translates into CASSYSPGLAGIGYNEQFF.

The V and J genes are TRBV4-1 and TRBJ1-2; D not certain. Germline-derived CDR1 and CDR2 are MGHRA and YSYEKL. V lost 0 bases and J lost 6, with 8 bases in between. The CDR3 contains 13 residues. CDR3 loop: CASSQENGNGYTF. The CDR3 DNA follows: TGCGCCAGCAGCCAAGAGAACGGGAATGGCTACACCTTC.

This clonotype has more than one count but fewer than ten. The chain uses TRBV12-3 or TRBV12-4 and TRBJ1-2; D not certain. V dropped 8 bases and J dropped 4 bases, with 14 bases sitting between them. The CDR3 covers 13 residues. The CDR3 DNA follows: TGTGCCAGCTCGAACCTCGGTAGCTATGGCTACACCTTC. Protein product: CASSNLGSYGYTF.

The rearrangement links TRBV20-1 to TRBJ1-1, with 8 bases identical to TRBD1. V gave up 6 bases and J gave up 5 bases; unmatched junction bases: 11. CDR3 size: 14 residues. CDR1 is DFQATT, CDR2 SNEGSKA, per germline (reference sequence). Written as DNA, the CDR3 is TGCAGTGCCCCCCTCACAGGGGGTCTAACTGAAGCTTTCTTT. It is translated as CSAPLTGGLTEAFF.

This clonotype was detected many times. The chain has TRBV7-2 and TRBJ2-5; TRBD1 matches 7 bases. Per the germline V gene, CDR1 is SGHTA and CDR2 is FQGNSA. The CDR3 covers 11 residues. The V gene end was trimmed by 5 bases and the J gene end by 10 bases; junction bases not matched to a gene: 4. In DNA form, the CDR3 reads TGTGCCAGCAGCCCAGGGGGAATCCAGTACTTC. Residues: CASSPGGIQYF.

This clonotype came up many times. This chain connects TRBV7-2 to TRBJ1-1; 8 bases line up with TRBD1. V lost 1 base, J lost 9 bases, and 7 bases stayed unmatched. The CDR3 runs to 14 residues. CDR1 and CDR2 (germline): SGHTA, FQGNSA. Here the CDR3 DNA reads TGTGCCAGCAGCTTAGGGACAGGGAGGAGGAAAGCTTTCTTT. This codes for CASSLGTGRRKAFF.

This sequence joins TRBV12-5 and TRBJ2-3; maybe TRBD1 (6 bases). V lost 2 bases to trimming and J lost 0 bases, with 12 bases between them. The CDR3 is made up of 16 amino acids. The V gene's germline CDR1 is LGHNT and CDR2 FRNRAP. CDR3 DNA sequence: TGTGCTAGTGGTTTGCCATGGACAGTTAGCACAGATACGCAGTATTTT. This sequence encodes CASGLPWTVSTDTQYF.

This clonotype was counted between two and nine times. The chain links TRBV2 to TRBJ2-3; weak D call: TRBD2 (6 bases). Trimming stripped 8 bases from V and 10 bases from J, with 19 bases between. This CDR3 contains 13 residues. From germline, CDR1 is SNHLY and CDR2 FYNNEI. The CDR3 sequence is CASGVREARSQYF. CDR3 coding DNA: TGTGCCAGCGGGGTTAGGGAGGCCCGCTCGCAGTATTTT.

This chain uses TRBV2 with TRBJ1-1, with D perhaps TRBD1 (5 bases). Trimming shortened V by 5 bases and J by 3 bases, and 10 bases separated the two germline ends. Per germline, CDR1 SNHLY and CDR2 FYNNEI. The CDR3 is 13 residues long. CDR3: CASSLRVDTEAFF. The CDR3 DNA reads TGTGCCAGCAGTCTCAGGGTCGACACTGAAGCTTTCTTT.

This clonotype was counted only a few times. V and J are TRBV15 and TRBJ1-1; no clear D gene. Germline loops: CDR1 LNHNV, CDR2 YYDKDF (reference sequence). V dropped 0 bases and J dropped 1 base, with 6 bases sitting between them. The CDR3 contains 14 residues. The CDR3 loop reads CATSRDKANTEAFF. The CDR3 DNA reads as TGTGCCACCAGCAGAGATAAGGCGAACACTGAAGCTTTCTTT.

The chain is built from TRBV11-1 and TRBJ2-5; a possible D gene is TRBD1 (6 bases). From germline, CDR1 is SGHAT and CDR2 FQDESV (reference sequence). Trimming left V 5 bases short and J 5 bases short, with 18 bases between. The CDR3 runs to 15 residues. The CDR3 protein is CASSPFGGWRETQYF. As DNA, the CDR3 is TGTGCCAGCAGCCCTTTTGGGGGCTGGAGGGAGACCCAGTACTTC.

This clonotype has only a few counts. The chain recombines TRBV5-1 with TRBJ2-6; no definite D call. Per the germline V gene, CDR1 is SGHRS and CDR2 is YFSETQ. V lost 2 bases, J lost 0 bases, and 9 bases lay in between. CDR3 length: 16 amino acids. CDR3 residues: CASSFPETSGANVLTF. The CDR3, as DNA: TGCGCCAGCAGCTTCCCCGAGACCTCTGGGGCCAACGTCCTGACTTTC.

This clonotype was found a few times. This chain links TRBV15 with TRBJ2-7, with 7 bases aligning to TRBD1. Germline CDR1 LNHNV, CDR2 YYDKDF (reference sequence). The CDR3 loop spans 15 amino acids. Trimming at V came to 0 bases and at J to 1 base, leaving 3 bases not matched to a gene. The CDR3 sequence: CATSRDRQGSYEQYV. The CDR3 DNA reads TGTGCCACCAGCAGAGACCGACAGGGTTCCTACGAGCAGTACGTC.

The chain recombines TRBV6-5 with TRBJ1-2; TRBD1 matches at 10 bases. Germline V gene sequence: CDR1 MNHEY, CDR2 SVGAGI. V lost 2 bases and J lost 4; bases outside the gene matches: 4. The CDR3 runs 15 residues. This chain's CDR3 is CASSYPTGGGYGYTF. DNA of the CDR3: TGTGCCAGCAGTTACCCGACAGGGGGCGGCTATGGCTACACCTTC.

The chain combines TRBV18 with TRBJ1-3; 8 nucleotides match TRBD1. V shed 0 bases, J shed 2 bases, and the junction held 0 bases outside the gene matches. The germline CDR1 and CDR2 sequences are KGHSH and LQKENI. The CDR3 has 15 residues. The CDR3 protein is CASSPPDRAGNTIYF. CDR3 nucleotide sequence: TGTGCCAGCTCACCACCGGACAGGGCTGGAAACACCATATATTTT.

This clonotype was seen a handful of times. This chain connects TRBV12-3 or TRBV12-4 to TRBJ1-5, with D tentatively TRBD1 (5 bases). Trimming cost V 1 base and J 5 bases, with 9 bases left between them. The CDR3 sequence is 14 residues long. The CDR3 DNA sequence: TGTGCCAGCAGTTTAGTGGGGGATCATCAGCCCCAGCATTTT. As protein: CASSLVGDHQPQHF.

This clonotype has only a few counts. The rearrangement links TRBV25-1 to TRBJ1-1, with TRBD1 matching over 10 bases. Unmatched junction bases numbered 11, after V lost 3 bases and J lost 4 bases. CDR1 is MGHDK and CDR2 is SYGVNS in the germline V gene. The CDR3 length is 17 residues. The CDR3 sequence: CASSDSGTGDGGTEAFF. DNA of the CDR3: TGTGCCAGCAGTGATTCCGGGACAGGGGATGGGGGCACTGAAGCTTTCTTT.

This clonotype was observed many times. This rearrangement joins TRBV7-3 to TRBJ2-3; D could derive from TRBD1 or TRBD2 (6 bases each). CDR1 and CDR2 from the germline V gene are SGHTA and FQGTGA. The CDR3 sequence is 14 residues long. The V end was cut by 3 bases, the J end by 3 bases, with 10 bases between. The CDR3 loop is CASSFQGGTDTQYF. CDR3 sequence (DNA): TGTGCCAGCAGCTTTCAAGGGGGGACAGATACGCAGTATTTT.

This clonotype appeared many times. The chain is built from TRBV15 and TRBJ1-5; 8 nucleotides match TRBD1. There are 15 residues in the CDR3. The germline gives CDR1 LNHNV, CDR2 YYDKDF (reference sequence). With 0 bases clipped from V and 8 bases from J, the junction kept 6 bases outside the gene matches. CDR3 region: CATSRDLTGGEPQHF. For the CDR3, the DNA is TGTGCCACCAGCAGAGATCTAACAGGGGGAGAGCCCCAGCATTTT.

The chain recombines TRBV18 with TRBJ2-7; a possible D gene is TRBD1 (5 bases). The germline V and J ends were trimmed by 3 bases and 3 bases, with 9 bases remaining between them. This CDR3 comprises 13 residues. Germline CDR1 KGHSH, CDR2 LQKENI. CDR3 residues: CASSPYRSYEQYV. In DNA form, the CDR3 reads TGTGCCAGCTCACCCTACAGGAGCTACGAGCAGTACGTC.

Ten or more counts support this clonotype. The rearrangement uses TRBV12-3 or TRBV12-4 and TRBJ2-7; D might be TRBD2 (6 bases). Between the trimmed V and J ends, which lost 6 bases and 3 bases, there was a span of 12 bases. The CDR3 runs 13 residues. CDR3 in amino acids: CASSPAGGYEQYF. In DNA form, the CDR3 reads TGTGCCAGCAGCCCCGCCGGGGGCTACGAGCAGTACTTC.

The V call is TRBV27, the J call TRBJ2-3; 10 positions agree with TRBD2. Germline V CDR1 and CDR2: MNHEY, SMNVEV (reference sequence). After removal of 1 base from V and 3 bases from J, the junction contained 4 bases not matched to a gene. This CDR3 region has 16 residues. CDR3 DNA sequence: TGTGCCAGCAGTTTATGGACTAGCGGAGGTACAGATACGCAGTATTTT. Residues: CASSLWTSGGTDTQYF.

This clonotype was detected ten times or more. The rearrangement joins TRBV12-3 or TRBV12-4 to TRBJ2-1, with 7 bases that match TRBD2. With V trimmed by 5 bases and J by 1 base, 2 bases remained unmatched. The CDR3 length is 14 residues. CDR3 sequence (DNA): TGTGCCAGCAGTCCCGGGGGGTCCTACAATGAGCAGTTCTTC. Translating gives CASSPGGSYNEQFF.

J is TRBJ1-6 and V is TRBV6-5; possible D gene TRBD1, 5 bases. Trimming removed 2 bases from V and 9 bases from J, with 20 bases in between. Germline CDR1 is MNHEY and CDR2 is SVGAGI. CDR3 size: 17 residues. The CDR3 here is CASSYRLGTHPGSPLHF. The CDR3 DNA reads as TGTGCCAGCAGTTACCGCCTCGGGACCCACCCGGGTTCACCCCTCCACTTT.

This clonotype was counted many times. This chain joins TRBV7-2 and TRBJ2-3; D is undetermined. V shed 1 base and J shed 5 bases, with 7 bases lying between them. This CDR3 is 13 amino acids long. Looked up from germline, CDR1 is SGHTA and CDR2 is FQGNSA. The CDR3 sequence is CASSLGLGDTQYF. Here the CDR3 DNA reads TGTGCCAGCAGCTTAGGGCTGGGAGATACGCAGTATTTT.

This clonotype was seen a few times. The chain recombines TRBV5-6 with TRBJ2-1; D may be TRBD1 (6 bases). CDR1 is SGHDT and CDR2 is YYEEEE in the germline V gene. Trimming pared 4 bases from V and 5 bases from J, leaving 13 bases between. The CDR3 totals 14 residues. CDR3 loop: CASSRPGTNNEQFF. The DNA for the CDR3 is TGTGCCAGCAGCCGACCCGGGACAAACAATGAGCAGTTCTTC.

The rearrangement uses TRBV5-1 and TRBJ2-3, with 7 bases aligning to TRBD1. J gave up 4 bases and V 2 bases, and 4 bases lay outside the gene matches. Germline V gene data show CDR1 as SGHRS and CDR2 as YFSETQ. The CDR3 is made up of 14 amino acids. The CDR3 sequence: CASSLTGQADTQYF. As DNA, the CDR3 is TGCGCCAGCAGCTTAACAGGACAGGCAGATACGCAGTATTTT.